This TCR beta chain was identified during a study of identical twins. Broader study findings: Low generation probability was overrepresented in out-of-frame alpha sequences shared by twins. Insertions ran lower in abundant cord blood beta clonotypes, though not in memory repertoires.

With 10 bases removed from V and 1 base from J, the gap between germline ends came to 10 bases. The CDR3 is 12 residues long. CDR1 ENHRY and CDR2 SYGVKD come from the germline V gene. It was template switching that added a universal primer site, and there were unique molecular identifiers on the cDNA. TCRdb re-called the 5' RACE reads with MiXCR, one entry per CDR3 protein. The table lists 700,000 or so distinct CDR3 sequences, over 8.5% of them singletons. This clonotype was seen a handful of times. Its antigen is unidentified. Healthy Caucasians were all of the donors. A further study also used this sample, focusing on yellow fever vaccine responses in identical twins.

The TCR was taken from a woman between 18 and 29 years old in good health. The chain combines TRBV10-3 with TRBJ1-1; D call uncertain. Source material: PBMCs. The CDR3 loop is CATRAANTEAFF. CDR3 DNA: TGTGCCACCCGGGCCGCGAACACTGAAGCTTTCTTT.